This T cell receptor (beta chain) was observed in a study of T cells after yellow fever vaccination. Study-level information: Any fraction with a low cell number was prepared using SMART-Seq v4 Ultra Low Input. Regarding the study as a whole: A secondary response was less intense yet reached its peak sooner, at day 5 versus 15.

In the case of this clonotype: The antigen is undetermined.

V lost 4 bases, J lost 8 bases, and 19 bases lay in between. Per the germline V gene, CDR1 is SGHRS and CDR2 is YFSETQ. The CDR3 covers 16 residues. Generation of TCR cDNA used 5'RACE template switching (which added a universal primer site and UMIs). Each CDR3 protein gets one entry after TCRdb re-called the 5' RACE reads with MiXCR. This table holds approximately 300,000 distinct CDR3 sequences, roughly 10% found once. V is TRBV5-1 and J is TRBJ1-6, with a tentative D call TRBD1 (5 bases). This receptor was taken from a man aged 18-30 years who received the YFV17D yellow fever vaccine. The sample in question was CD4+ T cells sorted from PBMCs, obtained 45 days after the yellow fever booster vaccination. The CDR3 DNA follows: TGCGCCAGCAGCGGAGGGGCGGGACGATATGATTCACCCCTCCACTTT. This gives the protein CASSGGAGRYDSPLHF.